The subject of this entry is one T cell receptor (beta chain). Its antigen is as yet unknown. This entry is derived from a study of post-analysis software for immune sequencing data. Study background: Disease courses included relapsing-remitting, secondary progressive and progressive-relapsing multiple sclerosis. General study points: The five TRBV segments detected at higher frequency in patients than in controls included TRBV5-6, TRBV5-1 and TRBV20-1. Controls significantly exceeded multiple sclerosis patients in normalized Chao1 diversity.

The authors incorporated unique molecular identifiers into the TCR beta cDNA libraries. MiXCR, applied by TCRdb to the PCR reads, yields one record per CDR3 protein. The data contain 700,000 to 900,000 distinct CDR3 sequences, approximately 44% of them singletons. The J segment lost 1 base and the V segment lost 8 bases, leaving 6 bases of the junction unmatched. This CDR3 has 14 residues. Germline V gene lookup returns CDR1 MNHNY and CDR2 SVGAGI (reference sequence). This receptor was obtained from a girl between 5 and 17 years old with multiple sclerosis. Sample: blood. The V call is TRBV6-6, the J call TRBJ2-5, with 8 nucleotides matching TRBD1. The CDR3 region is CASQGAYSQETQYF. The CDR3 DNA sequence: TGTGCCAGCCAGGGGGCTTACTCCCAAGAGACCCAGTACTTC.